This T cell receptor (beta chain) is from a study of T cell responses to AZD1222 COVID-19 vaccine. Here immunoSEQ multiplex PCR was the method, and the copy in TCRdb shows in-frame clones only, minus some. Of under 85,000 clones listed, around 87% are singletons. V gave up 4 bases and J gave up 3 bases, with 15 bases separating them. This CDR3 region has 15 residues. CDR1 and CDR2 from the germline V gene are SGHDN and FVKESK. The sequences come from peripheral blood, collected on day 0 of AZD1222 vaccination. The chain joins TRBV14 to TRBJ1-2, with D possibly matching TRBD1 (5 bases). This clonotype was sampled from an adult in good health. The chain's CDR3 is CASSLSGGTDYGYTF. CDR3 nucleotides: TGTGCCAGCAGCCTGTCGGGGGGAACTGACTATGGCTACACCTTC.